This TCR beta chain was sequenced in a study of blood T cell repertoires in COVID-19 (dated by TCRdb to 2019 to 2021). For the study in its entirety: Samples covering the acute and convalescent phases of COVID-19 were provided by collaborators in the United States, Italy and Spain. The material from the prospective study consisted of cDNA or gDNA derived from T cells, B-cell-depleted T cells, or PBMCs. The repertoires were released in a freely available public database intended as a resource for research on the immune response to SARS-CoV-2. Deeply sampled blood TCRbeta repertoires from subjects exposed to, actively infected with, or recovered from COVID-19 were included in the dataset. A de-identified subject ID, COVID-19 status, age in years and sex were almost always included in the sample metadata. The samples were drawn from the first 160 participants of the ongoing ImmuneRACE study and from roughly 1,300 subjects provided by 6 global collaborators. Where available, HLA class I and class II types were obtained from metadata supplied by the sample provider rather than from assay-based typing.

Broader findings and caveats from the paper: The amount of clinical and demographic metadata varied by source and participant and was provided uncurated.

TCRbeta CDR3 regions were amplified from genomic DNA by means of the immunoSEQ Assay, a bias-controlled multiplex PCR. The published analysis was carried out like this. Nucleated cell counts per sample were estimated from amplification of reference gene primers within the assay. To quantify the absolute abundance of each unique TCRbeta CDR3 rearrangement, sequence reads were collapsed and filtered. For each sample, productive Simpson clonality was calculated as the square root of Simpson's diversity index over productive rearrangements. The table comes from immuneACCESS by way of TCRdb, which keeps in-frame sequences with V and J called. Part of the clones is missing from these tables; in studies checked, under half for an unresolved V gene and the rest for unknown reasons. V, J and clone size are those of that table, while D and trimming were read from the DNA. This sample lists approximately 200,000 clones; over 65% were detected once. Roughly 18% of the sample belongs to the ten largest clones.

One collaborating source in Seattle enrolled patients while the patients were actively infected and followed the patients over time throughout the course of disease. Each collaborating institution followed its own protocols to collect whole blood in K2EDTA tubes. For TCRbeta analysis, collaborators shipped samples in one of three forms: frozen whole blood, isolated PBMCs, or DNA extracted from either of those sample types. The table lists this clone with a few counts. It lacks a known antigen. One base away there is no much larger clone; base qualities are not given. Counted from cysteine to phenylalanine, this CDR3 has 14 amino acids. The retained sequence is limited to the CDR3, 42 bases, with the frame set at the first base. Based on the germline V gene, the CDR1 and CDR2 sequences are MNHEY and SVGAGI. V is cut by 1 base and J by 5 bases, and the space between the germline ends is 6 bases.

The chain employs TRBV6-5 and TRBJ1-6; the D gene lacks a confident call. Material: peripheral blood. This TCR came from a person between 65 and 79 years old with COVID-19, enrolled during active disease. CDR3 protein: CASSYLQDNSPLHF. The bases read TGTGCCAGCAGTTACTTACAAGATAATTCACCCCTCCACTTT.